These T cell receptor beta chains were read from a single sample in a study of blood T cell repertoires in COVID-19. Sequencing was performed with immunoSEQ multiplex PCR; in TCRdb, only in-frame clones are kept and a portion is missing. The table records about 59,000 clones, more than 60% of them present only once. The source material was peripheral blood. The receptors were sampled from a woman in her forties or fifties with active or convalescent COVID-19. The CDR3 runs from the conserved cysteine through the conserved F or W.

TRBV28	TRBJ1-5	CASSFRGKGPQHF
TRBV5-1	TRBJ1-3	CASSWDSISGNTIYF
TRBV24-1	TRBJ1-5	CATSDSIVNQPQHF
TRBV18	TRBJ1-3	CASSPPGQSGNTIYF
TRBV3-1/TRBV3-2	TRBJ1-4	CASSQEGRYNEKLFF
TRBV9	TRBJ2-6	CASSVGLRSSGANVLTF
TRBV15	TRBJ2-1	CATSRSRLGSNEQFF
TRBV5-1	TRBJ2-3	CASSVFGMSGPTDTQYF
TRBV4-2	TRBJ2-1	CASSDRKTSGSYNEQFF
TRBV19	TRBJ2-2	CASSIRTSTGELFF
TRBV5-6	TRBJ1-1	CASKEQGADTEAFF
TRBV14	TRBJ2-2	CASSQWGGSGELFF
TRBV5-1	TRBJ2-1	CASSSSTSFSEQFF
TRBV15	TRBJ2-1	CATSRVREWYNEQFF
TRBV28	TRBJ1-1	CARVGRGRVEGHTEAFF
TRBV9	TRBJ2-1	CASSVGTGSYNEQFF
TRBV11-2	TRBJ2-7	CASSPLAGISYEQYF
TRBV30	TRBJ1-5	CAWSVRDRVNQPQHF
TRBV2	TRBJ2-1	CARRLAGNEQFF
TRBV19	TRBJ2-7	CASSKEGGSYEQYF
TRBV5-1	TRBJ2-5	CASSLARRDRLAGAETQYF
TRBV5-1	TRBJ2-7	CASSLAGQSSYEQYF
TRBV7-8	TRBJ2-7	CASSTGPLAGDLYEQYF
TRBV29-1	TRBJ2-7	CSVEDLGQGLLEQYF
TRBV6-5	TRBJ1-5	CASSRVGNQPQHF
TRBV29-1	TRBJ1-1	CSVEIRAETEAFF